A selection of T cell receptor beta chains follows, all from one sample in a study of CD8+ T cells in alopecia areata. Repertoires were generated with immunoSEQ multiplex PCR, while TCRdb's copy carries only in-frame clones and drops some. Altogether 200,000 or so clones are present, less than 50% being singletons, with the ten largest covering about 2.6%. This sample comprised CD4+ T cells sorted from blood, obtained at approximately week 37, from a patient treated with tofacitinib. The origin of the receptors is a human donor with alopecia areata. Each CDR3 is given with its conserved first and last residue. The D gene is left open where the match is weak. The listing skips clone size in some rows; elsewhere it reads once, few, many or a size class.

j_call d_call v_call clone_size cdr3_aa cdr3_nt
TRBJ2-7 NA TRBV2 NA CATGQGRPSSYEQYF TGTGCCACGGGGCAGGGGCGACCCAGCTCCTACGAGCAGTACTTC
TRBJ2-7 NA TRBV29-1 few CSGVAAYEQYF TGCAGCGGTGTAGCGGCCTACGAGCAGTACTTC
TRBJ2-7 TRBD2 TRBV28 few CASSLNPSGSYEQYF TGTGCCAGCAGTTTGAATCCTAGCGGGAGCTACGAGCAGTACTTC
TRBJ2-5 NA TRBV5-1 few CASSFGLGETQYF TGCGCCAGCAGCTTCGGCTTAGGAGAGACCCAGTACTTC
TRBJ2-5 TRBD2 TRBV4-2 NA CASSQTSGTETQYF TGTGCCAGCAGCCAAACTAGCGGGACAGAGACCCAGTACTTC
TRBJ2-2 NA TRBV28 few CASSLVGRYTGELFF TGTGCCAGCAGTTTGGTCGGACGATACACCGGGGAGCTGTTTTTT
TRBJ1-1 TRBD1 TRBV30 NA CAWTSGGVEAFF TGTGCCTGGACCTCAGGGGGCGTTGAAGCTTTCTTT
TRBJ1-1 NA TRBV5-1 NA CASSLDRAGAEAFF TGCGCCAGCAGCTTGGACAGGGCTGGCGCTGAAGCTTTCTTT
TRBJ2-1 TRBD2 TRBV7-9 NA CASSWVGLAGHNEQFF TGTGCCAGCAGCTGGGTGGGACTAGCGGGACACAATGAGCAGTTCTTC
TRBJ2-1 TRBD2 TRBV4-1 few CASSQWLAVRGHEQFF TGCGCCAGCAGCCAATGGCTAGCGGTAAGGGGACATGAGCAGTTCTTC
TRBJ1-2 NA TRBV29-1 NA CSAEDSRGGYTF TGCAGCGCAGAGGACAGTCGGGGCGGCTACACCTTC
TRBJ2-2 NA TRBV6-5 few CASSSRRTGELFF TGTGCCAGCAGCTCCAGAAGGACCGGGGAGCTGTTTTTT
TRBJ2-2 NA TRBV29-1 NA CSGGSGGRGAGELFF TGCAGCGGAGGATCCGGGGGTAGAGGAGCCGGGGAGCTGTTTTTT
TRBJ1-1 NA TRBV23-1 NA CASSLTRGSAEAFF TGCGCCAGCAGTCTAACCAGGGGTTCGGCTGAAGCTTTCTTT
TRBJ1-2 TRBD1 TRBV23-1 NA CASSQLQGKYTF TGCGCCAGCAGTCAATTACAGGGGAAGTACACCTTC
TRBJ2-5 NA TRBV5-1 NA CASSLTIRGEETQYF TGCGCCAGCAGCTTGACAATCAGGGGCGAAGAAACCCAGTACTTC
TRBJ2-5 NA TRBV27 NA CASSPRDGKVGETQYF TGTGCCAGCAGTCCGCGGGACGGAAAAGTAGGAGAGACCCAGTACTTC
TRBJ2-6 TRBD2 TRBV11-2 few CASSLAAGVSGANVLTF TGTGCCAGCAGCTTAGCGGCGGGGGTCTCTGGGGCCAACGTCCTGACTTTC
TRBJ2-5 TRBD2 TRBV12-5 NA CASALAGGGETQYF TGTGCTAGCGCGCTAGCGGGAGGTGGAGAGACCCAGTACTTC
TRBJ2-5 NA TRBV30 NA CAWSVSGLRETQYF TGTGCCTGGAGTGTTTCAGGGCTGCGAGAGACCCAGTACTTC
TRBJ1-2 TRBD1 TRBV6-5 NA CASNRDRTEGYTF TGTGCCAGCAACAGGGACAGGACAGAGGGCTACACCTTC
TRBJ2-1 TRBD2 TRBV9 many CASSPGGLAGAYNEQFF TGTGCCAGCAGCCCAGGGGGACTAGCGGGAGCCTACAATGAGCAGTTCTTC
TRBJ2-1 NA TRBV9 NA CASSGPSSYNEQFF TGTGCCAGCAGCGGTCCTAGCTCCTACAATGAGCAGTTCTTC
TRBJ2-7 NA TRBV11-2 few CASSSPINGYEQYF TGTGCCAGCAGCTCCCCAATTAACGGCTACGAGCAGTACTTC
TRBJ2-7 NA TRBV7-8 few CASSPTSYEQYF TGTGCCAGCAGCCCCACCTCCTACGAGCAGTACTTC
TRBJ2-7 NA TRBV30 few CAWSRGVATYEQYF TGTGCCTGGAGTAGGGGGGTCGCCACCTACGAGCAGTACTTC
TRBJ2-7 TRBD2 TRBV25-1 many CASMNRGLAGSEQYF TGTGCCAGTATGAATCGGGGACTAGCGGGGTCTGAGCAGTACTTC
TRBJ2-7 NA TRBV9 few CASSAGPTSYEQYF TGTGCCAGCAGCGCGGGCCCTACTTCCTACGAGCAGTACTTC
TRBJ2-5 NA TRBV4-1 NA CASSRRGGNGETQYF TGCGCCAGCAGCCGTCGAGGAGGGAATGGCGAGACCCAGTACTTC
TRBJ1-2 NA TRBV7-2 NA CASSLVGTNYGYTF TGTGCCAGCAGCTTAGTTGGTACTAACTATGGCTACACCTTC
TRBJ2-2 TRBD2 TRBV23-1 few CATSGRKTGELFF TGCGCTACTAGCGGGAGAAAAACCGGGGAGCTGTTTTTT
TRBJ2-7 TRBD2 TRBV30 NA CAWRTSGVSEQYF TGTGCCTGGAGGACTAGCGGAGTCTCCGAGCAGTACTTC
TRBJ2-1 TRBD2 TRBV18 few CASSILAGERNEQFF TGTGCCAGCTCCATACTAGCGGGAGAGAGGAATGAGCAGTTCTTC